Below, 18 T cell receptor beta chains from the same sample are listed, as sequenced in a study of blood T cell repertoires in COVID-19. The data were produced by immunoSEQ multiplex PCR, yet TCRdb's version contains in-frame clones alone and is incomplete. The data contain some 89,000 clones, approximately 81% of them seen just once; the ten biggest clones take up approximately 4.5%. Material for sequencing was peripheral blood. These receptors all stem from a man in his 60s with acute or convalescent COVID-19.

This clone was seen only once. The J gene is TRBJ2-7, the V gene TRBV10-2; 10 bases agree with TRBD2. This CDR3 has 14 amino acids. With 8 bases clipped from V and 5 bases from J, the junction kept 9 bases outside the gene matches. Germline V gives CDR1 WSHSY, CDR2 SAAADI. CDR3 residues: CASYSGRAPNEQYF. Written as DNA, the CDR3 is TGCGCCAGCTACAGCGGGAGGGCCCCAAACGAGCAGTACTTC.

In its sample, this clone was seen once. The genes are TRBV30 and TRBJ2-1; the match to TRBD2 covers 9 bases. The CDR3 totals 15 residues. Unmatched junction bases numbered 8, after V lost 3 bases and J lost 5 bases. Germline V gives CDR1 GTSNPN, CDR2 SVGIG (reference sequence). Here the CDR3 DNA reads TGTGCCTGGAGCCAAGGGACTAGCTCTGACAATGAGCAGTTCTTC. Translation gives CAWSQGTSSDNEQFF. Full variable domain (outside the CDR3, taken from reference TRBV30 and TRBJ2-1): SQTIHQWPATLVQPVGSPLSLECTVEGTSNPNLYWYRQAAGRGLQLLFYSVGIGQISSEVPQNLSASRPQDRQFILSSKKLLLSDSGFYLCAWSQGTSSDNEQFFGPGTRLTVL.

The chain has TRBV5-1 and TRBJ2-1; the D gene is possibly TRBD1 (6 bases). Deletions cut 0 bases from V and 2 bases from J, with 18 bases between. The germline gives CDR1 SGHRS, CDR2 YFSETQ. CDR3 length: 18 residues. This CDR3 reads CASSLGDGGASPYNEQFF. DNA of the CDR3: TGCGCCAGCAGCTTGGGGGATGGGGGCGCCAGCCCCTACAATGAGCAGTTCTTC. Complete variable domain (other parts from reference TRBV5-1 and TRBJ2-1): KAGVTQTPRYLIKTRGQQVTLSCSPISGHRSVSWYQQTPGQGLQFLFEYFSETQRNKGNFPGRFSGRQFSNSRSEMNVSTLELGDSALYLCASSLGDGGASPYNEQFFGPGTRLTVL.

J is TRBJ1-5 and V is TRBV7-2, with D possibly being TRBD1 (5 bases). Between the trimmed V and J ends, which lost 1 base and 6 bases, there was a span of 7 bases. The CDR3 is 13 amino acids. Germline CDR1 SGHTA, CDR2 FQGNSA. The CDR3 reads CASSLGQGQPQHF. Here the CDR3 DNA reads TGTGCCAGCAGCTTAGGTCAGGGTCAGCCCCAGCATTTT.

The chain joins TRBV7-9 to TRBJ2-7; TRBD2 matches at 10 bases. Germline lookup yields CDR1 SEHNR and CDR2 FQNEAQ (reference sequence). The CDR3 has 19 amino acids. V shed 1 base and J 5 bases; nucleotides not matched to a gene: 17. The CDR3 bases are TGTGCCAGCAGCTTAGAGTTATCCGGGCTAGCGGGAGTCAAGGACGAGCAGTACTTC. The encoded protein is CASSLELSGLAGVKDEQYF.

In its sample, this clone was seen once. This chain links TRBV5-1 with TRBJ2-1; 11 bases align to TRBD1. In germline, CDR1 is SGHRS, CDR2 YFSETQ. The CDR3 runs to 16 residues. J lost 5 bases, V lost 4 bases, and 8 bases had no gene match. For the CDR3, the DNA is TGCGCCAGCAGCGGGCGGACAGGGGGCTACGACAATGAGCAGTTCTTC. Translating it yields CASSGRTGGYDNEQFF.

CDR3 loop: CASSSGTIYNEQFF. The CDR3 DNA reads TGTGCCAGCAGCTCCGGGACTATTTACAATGAGCAGTTCTTC. The V and J genes are TRBV5-4 and TRBJ2-1; TRBD2 matches at 7 bases. The CDR3 is 14 residues long. CDR1 is SGHNT and CDR2 is YYREEE in the germline V gene (reference sequence). Losses at the gene ends were 3 bases for V and 4 bases for J; bases not matched to a gene: 4.

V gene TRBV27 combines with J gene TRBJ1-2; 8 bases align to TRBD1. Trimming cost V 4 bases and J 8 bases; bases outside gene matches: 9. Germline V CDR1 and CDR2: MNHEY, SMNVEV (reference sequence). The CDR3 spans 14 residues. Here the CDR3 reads CASSSGTGSRGYTF. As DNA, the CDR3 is TGTGCCAGCAGTTCGGGGACAGGCAGCCGGGGCTACACCTTC.

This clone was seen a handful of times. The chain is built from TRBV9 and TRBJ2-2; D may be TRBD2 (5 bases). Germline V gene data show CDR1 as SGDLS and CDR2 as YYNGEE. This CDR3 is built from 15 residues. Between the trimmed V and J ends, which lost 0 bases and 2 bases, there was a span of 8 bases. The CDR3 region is CASSVAGRNTGELFF. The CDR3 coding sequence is TGTGCCAGCAGCGTAGCTGGGAGAAACACCGGGGAGCTGTTTTTT.

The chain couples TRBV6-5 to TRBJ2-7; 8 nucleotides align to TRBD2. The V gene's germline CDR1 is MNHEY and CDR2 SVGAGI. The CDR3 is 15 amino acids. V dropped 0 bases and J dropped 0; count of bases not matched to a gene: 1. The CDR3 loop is CASSYSSGSSYEQYF. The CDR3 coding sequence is TGTGCCAGCAGTTACTCCAGCGGGAGCTCCTACGAGCAGTACTTC.

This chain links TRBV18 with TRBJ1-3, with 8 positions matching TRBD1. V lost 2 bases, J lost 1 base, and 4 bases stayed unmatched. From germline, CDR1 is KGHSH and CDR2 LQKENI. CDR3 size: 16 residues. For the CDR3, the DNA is TGTGCCAGCTCACCATTGCAGGGGGCTTCTGGAAACACCATATATTTT. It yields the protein CASSPLQGASGNTIYF.

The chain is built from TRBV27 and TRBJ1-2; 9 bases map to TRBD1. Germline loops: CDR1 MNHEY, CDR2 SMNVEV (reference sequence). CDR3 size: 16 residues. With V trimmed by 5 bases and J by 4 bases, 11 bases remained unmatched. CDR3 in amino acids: CASSETTGTGFYGYTF. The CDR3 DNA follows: TGTGCCAGCAGTGAAACCACCGGGACAGGGTTCTATGGCTACACCTTC.

CDR3 in amino acids: CASRDRVNQPQHF. The CDR3 bases are TGTGCCAGCAGGGACAGGGTTAATCAGCCCCAGCATTTT. The chain couples TRBV6-5 to TRBJ1-5; 8 bases agree with TRBD1. The ends lost 6 bases at V and 4 bases at J; junction bases unmatched: 2. Germline CDR1 MNHEY, CDR2 SVGAGI. The CDR3 is made up of 13 amino acids.

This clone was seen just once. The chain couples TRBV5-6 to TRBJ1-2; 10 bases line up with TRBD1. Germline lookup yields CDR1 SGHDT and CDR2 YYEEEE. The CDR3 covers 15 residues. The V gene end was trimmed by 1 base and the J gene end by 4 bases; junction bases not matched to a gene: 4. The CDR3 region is CASSLRTGGFYGYTF. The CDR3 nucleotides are TGTGCCAGCAGCTTGAGGACAGGGGGATTCTATGGCTACACCTTC.

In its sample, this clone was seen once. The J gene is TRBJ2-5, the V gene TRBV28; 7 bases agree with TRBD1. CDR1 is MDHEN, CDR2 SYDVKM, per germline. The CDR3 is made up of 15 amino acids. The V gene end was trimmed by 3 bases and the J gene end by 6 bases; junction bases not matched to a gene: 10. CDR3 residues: CASSFTGVMEKTQYF. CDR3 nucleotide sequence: TGTGCCAGCAGTTTTACAGGGGTTATGGAAAAGACCCAGTACTTC.

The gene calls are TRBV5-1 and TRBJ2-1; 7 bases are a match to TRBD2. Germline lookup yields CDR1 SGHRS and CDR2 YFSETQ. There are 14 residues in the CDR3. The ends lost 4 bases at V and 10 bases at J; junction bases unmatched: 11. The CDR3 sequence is CASSETAGVQEQFF. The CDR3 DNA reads TGCGCCAGCAGCGAGACGGCGGGAGTTCAAGAGCAGTTCTTC. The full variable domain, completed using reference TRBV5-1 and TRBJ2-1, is KAGVTQTPRYLIKTRGQQVTLSCSPISGHRSVSWYQQTPGQGLQFLFEYFSETQRNKGNFPGRFSGRQFSNSRSEMNVSTLELGDSALYLCASSETAGVQEQFFGPGTRLTVL.

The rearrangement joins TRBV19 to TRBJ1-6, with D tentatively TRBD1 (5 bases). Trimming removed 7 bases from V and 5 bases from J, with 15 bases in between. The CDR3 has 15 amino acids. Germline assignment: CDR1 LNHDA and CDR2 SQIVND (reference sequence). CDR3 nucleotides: TGTGCCAGTAAGATACTACAGGCCAATAATTCACCCCTCCACTTT. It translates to CASKILQANNSPLHF.

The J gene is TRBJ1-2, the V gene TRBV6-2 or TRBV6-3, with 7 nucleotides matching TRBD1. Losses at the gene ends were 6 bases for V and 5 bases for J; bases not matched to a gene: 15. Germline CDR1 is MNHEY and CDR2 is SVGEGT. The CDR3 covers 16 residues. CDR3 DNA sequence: TGTGCCAGCAGCCGCGACCCACGGACAGGTCTTTATGGCTACACCTTC. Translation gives CASSRDPRTGLYGYTF.